These 10 T cell receptor beta chains share one sample of origin, sequenced in a study of cytomegalovirus exposure and HLA in healthy donors (dated by TCRdb to the late 2010s). Library construction relied on the immunoSEQ multiplex PCR assay. TCRdb mirrors the immuneACCESS table, restricted to in-frame sequences. Some clones are absent from its copies; in checked studies, under half trace to an unresolved V gene, and the reason for the others is unknown. This sample is represented by more than 85,000 clones; about 88% of them were singletons. 3% to 4% of the sample goes to the ten largest clones. Sample: PBMCs. Receptors originate from a woman under 30 in good health and CMV-seropositive.

The chain has TRBV5-1 and TRBJ2-3; possible D gene TRBD1, 6 bases. The germline CDR1 and CDR2 sequences are SGHRS and YFSETQ. The CDR3 sequence is 13 residues long. The V gene lost 5 bases and the J gene lost 4 bases, with 11 bases spanning the gap. CDR3 sequence reads: CASRIPGADTQYF. The CDR3 DNA reads as TGCGCCAGCAGGATTCCAGGGGCAGATACGCAGTATTTT. Drawing the rest from reference TRBV5-1 and TRBJ2-3, the complete variable domain is KAGVTQTPRYLIKTRGQQVTLSCSPISGHRSVSWYQQTPGQGLQFLFEYFSETQRNKGNFPGRFSGRQFSNSRSEMNVSTLELGDSALYLCASRIPGADTQYFGPGTRLTVL.

V gene TRBV11-2 combines with J gene TRBJ2-7; D not resolved. CDR3 length equals 14 residues. Trimming pared 0 bases from V and 1 base from J, leaving 7 bases between. In germline, CDR1 is SGHAT, CDR2 FQNNGV. CDR3 in amino acids: CASSLDGSSYEQYF. The CDR3 DNA reads as TGTGCCAGCAGCTTAGACGGTTCGTCCTACGAGCAGTACTTC.

The chain links TRBV9 to TRBJ1-2; D unclear. CDR1 is SGDLS, CDR2 YYNGEE, per germline. Trimming stripped 6 bases from V and 1 base from J, with 16 bases between. The CDR3 totals 15 residues. CDR3 residues: CASTPWRASNYGYTF. The DNA of the CDR3 is TGTGCCAGCACCCCATGGAGGGCGAGTAACTATGGCTACACCTTC. The whole variable domain, filled in from reference TRBV9 and TRBJ1-2, reads DSGVTQTPKHLITATGQRVTLRCSPRSGDLSVYWYQQSLDQGLQFLIQYYNGEERAKGNILERFSAQQFPDLHSELNLSSLELGDSALYFCASTPWRASNYGYTFGSGTRLTVV.

The chain recombines TRBV6-5 with TRBJ2-5; 9 positions match TRBD1. Germline V gives CDR1 MNHEY, CDR2 SVGAGI. V lost 5 bases and J lost 4; bases outside the gene matches: 5. The CDR3 consists of 14 residues. CDR3 DNA sequence: TGTGCCAGCAGTATCCGACAGGGGGGAGAGACCCAGTACTTC. Translating it yields CASSIRQGGETQYF.

CDR3 amino acids: CASSFVGELFF. DNA of the CDR3: TGCGCCAGCAGCTTTGTAGGGGAGCTGTTTTTT. The chain carries TRBV5-1 and TRBJ2-2; D is unresolved. Germline V gene lookup returns CDR1 SGHRS and CDR2 YFSETQ. V lost 2 bases and J 8 bases, leaving 4 bases between the germline ends. The CDR3 totals 11 residues.

This rearrangement joins TRBV7-2 to TRBJ2-3; 9 bases are a match to TRBD2. V dropped 1 base and J dropped 7; count of bases not matched to a gene: 15. The CDR3 totals 18 residues. Per germline, CDR1 SGHTA and CDR2 FQGNSA. The CDR3 sequence: CASSLVPLSGGGWNTQYF. The CDR3 nucleotides read TGTGCCAGCAGCTTAGTCCCGCTTAGCGGGGGCGGTTGGAATACGCAGTATTTT.

The V call is TRBV12-5, the J call TRBJ2-2; TRBD1 might be the D (5 bases). The CDR3 is 14 amino acids. With 1 base removed from V and 7 bases from J, the gap between germline ends came to 10 bases. The germline gives CDR1 LGHNT, CDR2 FRNRAP. The CDR3 DNA is TGTGCTAGTGGTTTGGGTCAGGGCAGCGGGGAGCTGTTTTTT. This encodes CASGLGQGSGELFF.

This chain connects TRBV7-6 to TRBJ2-1; D ambiguous. Trimming stripped 1 base from V and 6 bases from J, with 7 bases between. The CDR3 extends over 13 amino acids. Germline CDR1 SGHVS, CDR2 FNYEAQ. This chain's CDR3 is CASSLVMFNEQFF. The CDR3 DNA reads as TGTGCCAGCAGCTTAGTTATGTTCAATGAGCAGTTCTTC.

This clone came up once. V is TRBV10-3 and J is TRBJ1-6; D gene unclear. Trimming cost V 2 bases and J 7 bases, with 6 bases left between them. The CDR3 contains 13 residues. The germline V gene has CDR1 ENHRY and CDR2 SYGVKD. The CDR3 coding sequence is TGTGCCATCAGTGAGACCCGGAATTCACCCCTCCACTTT. Protein sequence: CAISETRNSPLHF.

The rearrangement joins TRBV5-1 to TRBJ2-3; possibly TRBD2 for D (6 bases). Germline V gene sequence: CDR1 SGHRS, CDR2 YFSETQ. CDR3 length equals 14 residues. Trimming stripped 4 bases from V and 7 bases from J, with 16 bases between. CDR3 sequence (DNA): TGCGCCAGCAGCCCAGGGACTGCCCTTAATACGCAGTATTTT. This gives the protein CASSPGTALNTQYF. The full variable domain, in which reference TRBV5-1 and TRBJ2-3 provide the parts outside the CDR3, is KAGVTQTPRYLIKTRGQQVTLSCSPISGHRSVSWYQQTPGQGLQFLFEYFSETQRNKGNFPGRFSGRQFSNSRSEMNVSTLELGDSALYLCASSPGTALNTQYFGPGTRLTVL.